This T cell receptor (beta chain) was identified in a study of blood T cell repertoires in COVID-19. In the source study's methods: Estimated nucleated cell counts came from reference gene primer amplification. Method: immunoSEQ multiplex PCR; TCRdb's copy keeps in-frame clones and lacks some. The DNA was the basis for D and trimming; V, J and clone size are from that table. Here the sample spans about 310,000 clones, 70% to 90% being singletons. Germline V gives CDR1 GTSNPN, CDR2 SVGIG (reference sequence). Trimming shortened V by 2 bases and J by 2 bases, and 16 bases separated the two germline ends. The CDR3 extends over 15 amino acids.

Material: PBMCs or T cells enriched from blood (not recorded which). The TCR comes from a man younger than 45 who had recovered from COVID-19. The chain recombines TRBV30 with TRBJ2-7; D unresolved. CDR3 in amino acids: CAWSLEATDPYEQYF. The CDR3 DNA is TGTGCCTGGAGTCTAGAAGCAACCGATCCCTACGAGCAGTACTTC.